These 15 T cell receptor beta chains were all obtained from the same sample, sequenced in a study of blood T cell repertoires in COVID-19 (dated by TCRdb to the early 2020s). The library was built by means of the immunoSEQ multiplex PCR assay. TCRdb retrieved this table from immuneACCESS and kept in-frame rearrangements only. Not all clones are present; in checked studies, unresolved V genes account for under half, and no reason is known for the remainder. The sample table lists about 100,000 clones, more than 70% of them with a count of one. Clones ranked in the top ten supply 20% of the sample. The sequencing input was peripheral blood. These receptors all come from a human donor in a cohort sampled during active COVID-19.

The chain is built from TRBV4-3 and TRBJ1-2, with 8 bases aligning to TRBD1. V shed 0 bases, J shed 6 bases, and the junction held 15 bases outside the gene matches. Germline-derived CDR1 and CDR2 are LGHNA and YSLEER. The CDR3 runs 18 residues. CDR3 coding DNA: TGCGCCAGCAGCCAAGATCAGGACAGGGTAGGCCCTTTGGATGGCTACACCTTC. It specifies CASSQDQDRVGPLDGYTF.

This chain uses TRBV29-1 with TRBJ1-2, with 10 bases lining up with TRBD1. Germline V gene lookup returns CDR1 SQVTM and CDR2 ANQGSEA. J was trimmed by 4 bases and V by 5 bases; bases with no gene match: 4. The CDR3 covers 13 residues. CDR3 loop: CSVRDRGTYGYTF. DNA of the CDR3: TGCAGCGTTAGGGACAGGGGCACCTATGGCTACACCTTC.

The gene calls are TRBV19 and TRBJ1-4, with 7 bases that match TRBD1. The CDR3 consists of 14 residues. The V and J ends lost 7 bases and 8 bases, in that order; junction bases with no gene match: 10. CDR1 is LNHDA, CDR2 SQIVND, per germline (reference sequence). CDR3 sequence reads: CASTSLTGSEKLFF. CDR3 sequence (DNA): TGTGCCAGTACAAGTCTGACAGGGTCGGAAAAACTGTTTTTT.

This chain connects TRBV4-2 to TRBJ2-3; 11 bases are shared with TRBD2. Trimming cost V 3 bases and J 7 bases; bases outside gene matches: 12. There are 17 residues in the CDR3. Germline lookup yields CDR1 LGHNA and CDR2 YNFKEQ. The CDR3 DNA is TGTGCCAGCAGCCATCTCTCCCCTAGCGGGAGGTCAAATACGCAGTATTTT. The encoded protein is CASSHLSPSGRSNTQYF.

The chain employs TRBV7-3 and TRBJ2-1; 11 bases are a match to TRBD2. The junction had 7 bases not matched to a gene; V was cut back by 2 bases and J by 7 bases. Germline V gene data show CDR1 as SGHTA and CDR2 as FQGTGA. The CDR3 is made up of 16 amino acids. CDR3 protein: CASSLYASGRSNEQFF. The CDR3 coding sequence is TGTGCCAGCAGCTTATACGCTAGCGGGAGGTCGAATGAGCAGTTCTTC.

The genes are TRBV5-1 and TRBJ2-5, with TRBD1 as a possible D gene (6 bases). Trimming shortened V by 0 bases and J by 2 bases, and 11 bases separated the two germline ends. Per the germline V gene, CDR1 is SGHRS and CDR2 is YFSETQ. This CDR3 has 15 residues. CDR3 DNA: TGCGCCAGCAGCTTGGTTCTGGGGGCACAAGAGACCCAGTACTTC. The encoded protein is CASSLVLGAQETQYF.

This clone has a single count. The chain couples TRBV28 to TRBJ1-1; D possibly corresponds to TRBD1 (5 bases). Per the germline V gene, CDR1 is MDHEN and CDR2 is SYDVKM. V shed 6 bases and J shed 0 bases, with 20 bases lying between them. The CDR3 runs 17 residues. The CDR3 spells CASSPGTSWGMNTEAFF. The CDR3 region has the DNA TGTGCCAGCAGCCCTGGGACTTCATGGGGGATGAACACTGAAGCTTTCTTT.

This chain links TRBV7-9 with TRBJ1-2; D not certain. This CDR3 spans 11 amino acids. V lost 5 bases to trimming and J lost 12 bases, with 13 bases between them. Germline V gene lookup returns CDR1 SEHNR and CDR2 FQNEAQ (reference sequence). The CDR3 nucleotides are TGTGCCAGCAGCGGATCGAGACATAACACCTTC. As protein: CASSGSRHNTF.

There are a few counts of this clone. V is TRBV29-1 and J is TRBJ2-2; D gene ambiguous. The CDR3 runs 14 residues. CDR1 is SQVTM and CDR2 is ANQGSEA in the germline V gene. Trimming shortened V by 1 base and J by 0 bases, and 6 bases separated the two germline ends. CDR3 region: CSVEGRTNTGELFF. CDR3 nucleotide sequence: TGCAGCGTTGAAGGGCGGACGAACACCGGGGAGCTGTTTTTT.

The chain is built from TRBV28 and TRBJ2-6; 8 bases agree with TRBD2. Germline CDR1 and CDR2: MDHEN and SYDVKM. Trimming removed 4 bases from V and 4 bases from J; junction bases left unmatched: 6. There are 16 residues in the CDR3. The DNA for the CDR3 is TGTGCCAGCAGTTCTCCAGGACTAGCAGGGGCCAACGTCCTGACTTTC. Protein: CASSSPGLAGANVLTF.

The chain combines TRBV29-1 with TRBJ1-2; 10 nucleotides match TRBD1. The germline V gene encodes CDR1 SQVTM and CDR2 ANQGSEA. The CDR3 totals 15 residues. Losses at the gene ends were 8 bases for V and 8 bases for J; bases not matched to a gene: 17. The CDR3 DNA is TGCAGCTTAAAGCTCGTTGACAGGGGGCTTGGCGGCTACACCTTC. It is translated as CSLKLVDRGLGGYTF.

This chain uses TRBV7-2 with TRBJ2-5; 7 bases agree with TRBD2. V was pared by 4 bases and J by 1 base, with 3 bases of the junction left unmatched. The CDR3 is made up of 14 amino acids. Germline V lookup: CDR1 SGHTA, CDR2 FQGNSA. This CDR3 is CASSYRLAQETQYF. The CDR3 DNA reads as TGTGCCAGCAGCTACCGACTAGCCCAAGAGACCCAGTACTTC.

This rearrangement joins TRBV4-3 to TRBJ2-5; possibly TRBD2 for D (5 bases). Trimming shortened V by 0 bases and J by 4 bases, and 12 bases separated the two germline ends. The CDR3 totals 15 residues. CDR1 and CDR2 (germline): LGHNA, YSLEER. CDR3 residues: CASSQDLRVAETQYF. The DNA of the CDR3 is TGCGCCAGCAGCCAAGATTTGAGGGTTGCAGAGACCCAGTACTTC.

The V and J genes are TRBV6-2 or TRBV6-3 and TRBJ2-5; D might be TRBD1 (5 bases). Germline V gene data show CDR1 as MNHEY and CDR2 as SVGEGT. The CDR3 contains 17 residues. The V end lost 0 bases, the J end lost 0 bases, and 14 bases lay between the germline ends. The CDR3 region is CASSYSRNRQHQETQYF. In DNA form, the CDR3 reads TGTGCCAGCAGTTACTCGAGGAACAGGCAACACCAAGAGACCCAGTACTTC.

This chain uses TRBV19 with TRBJ1-5, with TRBD1 matching over 8 bases. The CDR3 has 14 residues. Trimming took 5 bases from V and 7 from J; bases not matched to a gene: 7. Germline CDR1 LNHDA, CDR2 SQIVND (reference sequence). The CDR3 here is CASSSQGELQPQHF. DNA for the CDR3: TGTGCCAGTAGTTCACAGGGGGAGCTCCAGCCCCAGCATTTT.